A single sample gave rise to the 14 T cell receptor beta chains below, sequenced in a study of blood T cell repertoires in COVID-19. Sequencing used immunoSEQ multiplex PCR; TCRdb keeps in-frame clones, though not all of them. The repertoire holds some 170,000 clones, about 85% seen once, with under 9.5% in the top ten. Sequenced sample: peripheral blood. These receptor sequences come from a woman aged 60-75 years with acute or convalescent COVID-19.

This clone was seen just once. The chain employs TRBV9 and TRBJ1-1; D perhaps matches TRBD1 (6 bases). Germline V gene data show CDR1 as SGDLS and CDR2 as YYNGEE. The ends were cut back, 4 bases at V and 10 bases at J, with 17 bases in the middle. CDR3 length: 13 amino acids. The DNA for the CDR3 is TGTGCCAGCAGCACCCGTGGGGGGGCTAGAGCTTTCTTT. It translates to CASSTRGGARAFF.

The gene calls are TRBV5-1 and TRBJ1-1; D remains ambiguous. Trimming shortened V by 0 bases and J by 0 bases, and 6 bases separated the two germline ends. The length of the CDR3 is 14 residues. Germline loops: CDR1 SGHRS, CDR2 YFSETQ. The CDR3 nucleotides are TGCGCCAGCAGCTTGGGCGAGGTGAACACTGAAGCTTTCTTT. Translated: CASSLGEVNTEAFF.

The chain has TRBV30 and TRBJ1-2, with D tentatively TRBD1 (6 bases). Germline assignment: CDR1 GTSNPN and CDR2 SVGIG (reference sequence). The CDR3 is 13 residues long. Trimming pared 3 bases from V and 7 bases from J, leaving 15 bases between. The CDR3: CAWRWTAMSGYTF. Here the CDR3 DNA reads TGTGCCTGGAGGTGGACAGCTATGAGTGGCTACACCTTC.

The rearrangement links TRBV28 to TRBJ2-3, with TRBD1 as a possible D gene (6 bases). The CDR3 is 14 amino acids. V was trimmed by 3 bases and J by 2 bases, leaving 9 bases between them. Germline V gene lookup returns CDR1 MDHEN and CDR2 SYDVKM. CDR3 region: CASSFQGTTDTQYF. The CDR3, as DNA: TGTGCCAGCAGTTTTCAGGGGACCACAGATACGCAGTATTTT.

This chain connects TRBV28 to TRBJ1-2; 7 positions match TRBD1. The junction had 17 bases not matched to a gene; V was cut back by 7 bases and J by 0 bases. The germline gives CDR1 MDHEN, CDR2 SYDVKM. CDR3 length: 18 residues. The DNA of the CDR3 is TGTGCCAGCAATACAGGGGACGCCTCCTACCCTTCTAACTATGGCTACACCTTC. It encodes CASNTGDASYPSNYGYTF.

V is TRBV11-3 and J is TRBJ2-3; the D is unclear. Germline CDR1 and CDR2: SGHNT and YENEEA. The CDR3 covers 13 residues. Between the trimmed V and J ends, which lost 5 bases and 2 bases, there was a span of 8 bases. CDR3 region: CASSPRFTDTQYF. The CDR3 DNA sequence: TGTGCCAGCAGCCCTAGGTTCACAGATACGCAGTATTTT.

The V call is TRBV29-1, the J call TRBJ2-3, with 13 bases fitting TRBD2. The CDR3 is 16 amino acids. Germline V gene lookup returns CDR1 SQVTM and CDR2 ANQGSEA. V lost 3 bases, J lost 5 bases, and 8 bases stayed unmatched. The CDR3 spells CSVDGGLAGVGDTQYF. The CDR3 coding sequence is TGCAGCGTTGATGGCGGACTAGCGGGAGTAGGAGATACGCAGTATTTT.

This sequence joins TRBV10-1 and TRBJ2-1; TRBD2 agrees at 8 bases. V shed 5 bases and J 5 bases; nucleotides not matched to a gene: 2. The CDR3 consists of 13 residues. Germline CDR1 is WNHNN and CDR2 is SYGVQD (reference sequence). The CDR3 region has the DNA TGCGCCAGCAGTAGCGGGAGCCACAATGAGCAGTTCTTC. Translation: CASSSGSHNEQFF.

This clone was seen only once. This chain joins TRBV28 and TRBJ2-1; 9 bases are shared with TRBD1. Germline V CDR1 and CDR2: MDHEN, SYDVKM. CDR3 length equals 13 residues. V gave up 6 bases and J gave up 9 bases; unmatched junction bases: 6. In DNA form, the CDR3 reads TGTGCCAGCAGCCGAACAGGGGGCAGTGAGCAGTTCTTC. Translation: CASSRTGGSEQFF.

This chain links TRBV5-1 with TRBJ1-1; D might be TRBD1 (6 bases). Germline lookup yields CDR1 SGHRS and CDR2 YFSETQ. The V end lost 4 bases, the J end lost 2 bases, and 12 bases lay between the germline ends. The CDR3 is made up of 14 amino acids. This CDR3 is CASSRQDGNTEAFF. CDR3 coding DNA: TGCGCCAGCAGCAGACAGGACGGCAACACTGAAGCTTTCTTT.

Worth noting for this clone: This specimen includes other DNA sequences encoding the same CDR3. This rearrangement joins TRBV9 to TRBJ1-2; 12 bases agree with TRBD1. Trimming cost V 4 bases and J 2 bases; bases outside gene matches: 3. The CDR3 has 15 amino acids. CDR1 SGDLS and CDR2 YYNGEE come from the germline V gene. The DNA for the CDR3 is TGTGCCAGCAGCTGGGGACAGGGGGCCAACTATGGCTACACCTTC. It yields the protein CASSWGQGANYGYTF.

As DNA, the CDR3 is TGTGCCAGCAAACTCGGACAGAGGAACACTGAAGCTTTCTTT. As protein: CASKLGQRNTEAFF. This rearrangement joins TRBV6-5 to TRBJ1-1; possible D gene TRBD1, 6 bases. CDR1 is MNHEY and CDR2 is SVGAGI in the germline V gene. V was pared by 7 bases and J by 1 base, with 13 bases between. CDR3 length: 14 amino acids.

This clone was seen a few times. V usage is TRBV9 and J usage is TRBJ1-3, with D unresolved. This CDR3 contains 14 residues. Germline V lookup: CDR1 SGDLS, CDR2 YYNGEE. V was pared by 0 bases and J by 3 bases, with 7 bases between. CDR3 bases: TGTGCCAGCAGCGTAGCCCGGGGTGGAAACACCATATATTTT. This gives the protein CASSVARGGNTIYF. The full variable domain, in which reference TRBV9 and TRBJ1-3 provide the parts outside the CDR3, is DSGVTQTPKHLITATGQRVTLRCSPRSGDLSVYWYQQSLDQGLQFLIQYYNGEERAKGNILERFSAQQFPDLHSELNLSSLELGDSALYFCASSVARGGNTIYFGEGSWLTVV.

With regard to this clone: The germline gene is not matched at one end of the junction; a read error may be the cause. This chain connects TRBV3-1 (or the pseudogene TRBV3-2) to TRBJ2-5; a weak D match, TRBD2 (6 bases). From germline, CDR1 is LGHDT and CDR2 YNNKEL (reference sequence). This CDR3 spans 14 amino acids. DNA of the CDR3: TGTGCCAGCAGCCCTACGGCCCTAGCGACCCATCTGAACTTC. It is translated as CASSPTALATHLNF.